This is a list of T cell receptor beta chains from one sample in a study of human T cells and chemical hapten exposure. TCRdb processed the RACE reads anew with MiXCR; each CDR3 protein has one entry. This table has 74,000 or so distinct CDR3 sequences, about 12% appearing once. The specimen was whole blood, collected in connection with sensitization to the hapten diphenylcyclopropenone (DPC). These receptors were collected from a woman aged 60-75 years with alopecia areata. Some clones in this sample may be carry-over from other donors' samples. CDR3s include the opening cysteine and the closing phenylalanine or tryptophan. Each record gives: CDR3 DNA, CDR3 protein, clone size, J gene, D gene, V gene. A D gene is named only where the DNA matches it firmly. Expanded clones are given a class, and other clones once, few, many or no size at all.

cdr3_nt: TGTGCCAGCTCACAAGAACCGAGGGGGGTAGCAGATACGCAGTATTTT; cdr3_aa: CASSQEPRGVADTQYF; clone_size: many; j_call: TRBJ2-3; d_call: -; v_call: TRBV18
cdr3_nt: TGTGCCAGCAGCCCGAGAGGGGACCAGCCCCAGCATTTT; cdr3_aa: CASSPRGDQPQHF; clone_size: few; j_call: TRBJ1-5; d_call: -; v_call: TRBV5-1
cdr3_nt: TGTGCCAGCAGGGGGGACAGGTCGGTAGATTTCTTT; cdr3_aa: CASRGDRSVDFF; clone_size: -; j_call: TRBJ1-1; d_call: TRBD1; v_call: TRBV6-5
cdr3_nt: TGTGCCAGCAGTTTGGCGGAGTCCTACAATGAGCAGTTCTTC; cdr3_aa: CASSLAESYNEQFF; clone_size: many; j_call: TRBJ2-1; d_call: -; v_call: TRBV6-1
cdr3_nt: TGTGCCAGCAGCTCCGGACAGGCTTTCTACGAGCAGTACTTC; cdr3_aa: CASSSGQAFYEQYF; clone_size: few; j_call: TRBJ2-7; d_call: TRBD1; v_call: TRBV5-4
cdr3_nt: TGCGCCAGCAGCTTCCGGGGGGTTGGCGGTGAAAAACTGTTTTTT; cdr3_aa: CASSFRGVGGEKLFF; clone_size: many; j_call: TRBJ1-4; d_call: -; v_call: TRBV5-1
cdr3_nt: TGTGCCAGCCTTACGATTCCGGGGCAGCAGAACACTGAAGCTTTCTTT; cdr3_aa: CASLTIPGQQNTEAFF; clone_size: many; j_call: TRBJ1-1; d_call: -; v_call: TRBV6-2/TRBV6-3
cdr3_nt: TGTGCCAGCAGCTTAGGCGCAACGGGGACCCAGTACTTC; cdr3_aa: CASSLGATGTQYF; clone_size: few; j_call: TRBJ2-5; d_call: -; v_call: TRBV7-3
cdr3_nt: TGCAGTGCTATTCGAGAGACAAACATTCAGTACTTC; cdr3_aa: CSAIRETNIQYF; clone_size: -; j_call: TRBJ2-4; d_call: -; v_call: TRBV20-1
cdr3_nt: TGTGCCAGCAGCAAACTAATATGTCTCGGGGACAGCGCTTATAGCAATCAGCCCCAGCATTTT; cdr3_aa: CASSKLICLGDSAYSNQPQHF; clone_size: few; j_call: TRBJ1-5; d_call: -; v_call: TRBV21-1
cdr3_nt: TGTGCCAGCAGTTACCTCGGGGGAACTGGGGCCAACGTCCTGACTTTC; cdr3_aa: CASSYLGGTGANVLTF; clone_size: -; j_call: TRBJ2-6; d_call: -; v_call: TRBV6-5
cdr3_nt: TGTGCCAGCAGTTTAGGGGGACTAGCGGCGAGCACAGATACGCAGTATTTT; cdr3_aa: CASSLGGLAASTDTQYF; clone_size: many; j_call: TRBJ2-3; d_call: TRBD2; v_call: TRBV12-3/TRBV12-4
cdr3_nt: TGTGCCAGCAGACATAGCAATCAGCCCCAGCATTTT; cdr3_aa: CASRHSNQPQHF; clone_size: few; j_call: TRBJ1-5; d_call: -; v_call: TRBV27
cdr3_nt: TGTGCCAGCAGTTATAACCTGGGGAATGAGCAGTTCTTC; cdr3_aa: CASSYNLGNEQFF; clone_size: -; j_call: TRBJ2-1; d_call: -; v_call: TRBV27
cdr3_nt: TGTGCCAGCAGTCGGGACCACACAGATACGCAGTATTTT; cdr3_aa: CASSRDHTDTQYF; clone_size: many; j_call: TRBJ2-3; d_call: -; v_call: TRBV25-1
cdr3_nt: TGTGCCAGCAGCGGGACGGGACAGACTAATGAAAAACTGTTTTTT; cdr3_aa: CASSGTGQTNEKLFF; clone_size: many; j_call: TRBJ1-4; d_call: TRBD1; v_call: TRBV5-6
cdr3_nt: TGTGCCAGCACAGCCAGGGGCACAGATACGCAGTATTTT; cdr3_aa: CASTARGTDTQYF; clone_size: -; j_call: TRBJ2-3; d_call: -; v_call: TRBV6-1
cdr3_nt: TGCGCCAGCAGCCTATTGATCGGTCGTGCGGGGAATGAGCAGTTCTTC; cdr3_aa: CASSLLIGRAGNEQFF; clone_size: many; j_call: TRBJ2-1; d_call: -; v_call: TRBV5-1
cdr3_nt: TGCGCCAGCAGCCCGGGAGACAGGTCCATGGGGACTGAAGCTTTCTTT; cdr3_aa: CASSPGDRSMGTEAFF; clone_size: few; j_call: TRBJ1-1; d_call: -; v_call: TRBV5-1